Each of the 14 T cell receptor beta chains below was sequenced from the same sample in a study of CD8 T cells in ankylosing spondylitis. TCRdb passed the 5' RACE reads through MiXCR, listing each CDR3 protein once. The repertoire holds fewer than 750,000 distinct CDR3 sequences, with 19% as singletons. These TCRs are of unknown antigen specificity. Findings and caveats of the study: A motif of 8 or 9 highly homologous TCR beta variants was seen as apparently characteristic of ankylosing spondylitis blood.

Material: blood, either unsorted or a sorted T cell fraction (not recorded which). These receptors all come from a male donor with ankylosing spondylitis.

The J gene is TRBJ2-3, the V gene TRBV27; 14 bases fit TRBD2. This CDR3 has 17 residues. With 2 bases clipped from V and 3 bases from J, the junction kept 4 bases outside the gene matches. Looked up from germline, CDR1 is MNHEY and CDR2 is SMNVEV (reference sequence). The CDR3 reads CASSLLTSGGVTDTQYF. The CDR3 DNA reads as TGTGCCAGCAGTTTACTGACTAGCGGGGGGGTGACAGATACGCAGTATTTT.

The sample holds many counts of this clonotype. V gene TRBV18 combines with J gene TRBJ1-1, with a weak D call TRBD1 (6 bases). This CDR3 comprises 14 residues. Looked up from germline, CDR1 is KGHSH and CDR2 is LQKENI. Trimming cost V 2 bases and J 1 base, with 8 bases left between them. The CDR3 reads CASSPKGGNTEAFF. For the CDR3, the DNA is TGTGCCAGCTCACCAAAGGGGGGGAACACTGAAGCTTTCTTT.

This clonotype was observed a few times. The rearrangement uses TRBV3-1 and TRBJ1-6, with 8 bases matching TRBD1. Germline CDR1 reads LGHDT; CDR2 reads YNNKEL (reference sequence). The V gene end was trimmed by 4 bases and the J gene end by 9 bases; junction bases not matched to a gene: 8. This CDR3 has 15 residues. CDR3 protein: CASSPTGDGLSPLHF. The CDR3 DNA sequence: TGTGCCAGCAGCCCGACAGGGGATGGTCTTTCACCCCTCCACTTT.

The CDR3 region is CASSLLAGRSSYNEQFF. As DNA, the CDR3 is TGCGCCAGCAGCCTACTAGCGGGACGGAGCTCCTACAATGAGCAGTTCTTC. V gene TRBV4-1 combines with J gene TRBJ2-1; 10 bases line up with TRBD2. The CDR3 has 17 residues. Per the germline V gene, CDR1 is MGHRA and CDR2 is YSYEKL. The V segment lost 4 bases and the J segment 0 bases; nucleotides outside the gene matches: 6.

This clonotype was found a few times. The J gene is TRBJ2-5, the V gene TRBV29-1; possible D gene TRBD2, 7 bases. V lost 6 bases, J lost 4 bases, and 21 bases lay in between. CDR1 and CDR2 from the germline V gene are SQVTM and ANQGSEA. The CDR3 is made up of 15 amino acids. The CDR3 loop is CSVAPRVRGGETQYF. CDR3 in DNA: TGCAGCGTCGCTCCCAGGGTTAGGGGGGGAGAGACCCAGTACTTC.

This clonotype occurred a few times. CDR3 sequence (DNA): TGTGCCAGCAGCTACCGGTCAGGGACAGAAGGAAGTAGACTAGCCAAAAACATTCAGTACTTC. It yields the protein CASSYRSGTEGSRLAKNIQYF. The rearrangement uses TRBV11-2 and TRBJ2-4; 7 bases match TRBD1. Germline V CDR1 and CDR2: SGHAT, FQNNGV. This CDR3 spans 21 amino acids. The trim removed 4 bases at V and 0 bases at J, leaving 21 bases unmatched.

The table lists this clonotype with a few counts. This chain uses TRBV12-3 or TRBV12-4 with TRBJ2-2; 15 nucleotides align to TRBD2. Trimming at V came to 7 bases and at J to 0 bases, leaving 6 bases not matched to a gene. The length of the CDR3 is 18 residues. CDR3 in DNA: TGTGCCAGCATTGCTGGGACTAGCGGGGGGCCGAACACCGGGGAGCTGTTTTTT. Amino acid sequence: CASIAGTSGGPNTGELFF.

This rearrangement joins TRBV4-3 to TRBJ1-1; 7 bases are shared with TRBD1. Per germline, CDR1 LGHNA and CDR2 YSLEER. The CDR3 contains 15 residues. V was pared by 0 bases and J by 3 bases, with 4 bases of the junction left unmatched. CDR3 coding DNA: TGCGCCAGCAGCCAAGACAGGGGGGAGGACACTGAAGCTTTCTTT. The encoded protein is CASSQDRGEDTEAFF.

The sample holds many counts of this clonotype. This rearrangement joins TRBV10-3 to TRBJ1-5, with D uncertain. Germline assignment: CDR1 ENHRY and CDR2 SYGVKD. V was trimmed by 2 bases and J by 7 bases, leaving 6 bases between them. This CDR3 has 12 amino acids. The CDR3 protein is CAISEGKQPQHF. In DNA, the CDR3 is TGTGCCATCAGTGAGGGGAAACAGCCCCAGCATTTT.

The V and J genes are TRBV12-3 or TRBV12-4 and TRBJ2-1; 13 bases align to TRBD2. CDR3 length: 16 residues. V dropped 5 bases and J dropped 7; count of bases not matched to a gene: 8. The CDR3 protein is CASSPRTSGSFNEQFF. CDR3 in DNA: TGTGCCAGCAGTCCCCGGACTAGCGGGAGTTTTAATGAGCAGTTCTTC.

This clonotype has just a few counts. The chain has TRBV25-1 and TRBJ1-4; a possible D gene is TRBD1 (5 bases). Germline assignment: CDR1 MGHDK and CDR2 SYGVNS. This CDR3 has 17 residues. V was pared by 3 bases and J by 4 bases, with 18 bases between. The CDR3 nucleotides read TGTGCCAGCAGTGATATCGAGGGACGGAGTCTTAATGAAAAACTGTTTTTT. Amino acid sequence: CASSDIEGRSLNEKLFF.

This clonotype turned up a few times. The chain combines TRBV21-1 with TRBJ2-1; the tabulated D call, TRBD1, remains unverified against the DNA. TRBV21-1 is a listed pseudogene. CDR3 length: 20 amino acids. In DNA, the CDR3 is TGTGCCAGCAGCAAAGCCTGGGACAGGGGAACTTATTGCTCCTACAATGAGCAGTTCTTC. It is translated as CASSKAWDRGTYCSYNEQFF.

A few counts support this clonotype. In DNA, the CDR3 is TGTGCCAGCAGCCCCCAAACCTCTGGGGCCAACGTCCTGACTTTC. It encodes CASSPQTSGANVLTF. The V gene is TRBV7-3, the J gene TRBJ2-6; no clear D. CDR1 is SGHTA, CDR2 FQGTGA, per germline. The CDR3 loop spans 15 amino acids. V was shortened by 5 bases and J by 0 bases, with 8 bases between the two germline ends.

The chain links TRBV5-1 to TRBJ2-1; 11 nucleotides line up with TRBD2. The V and J ends lost 4 bases and 5 bases, in that order; junction bases with no gene match: 8. This CDR3 is built from 16 residues. Germline V gene data show CDR1 as SGHRS and CDR2 as YFSETQ. As DNA, the CDR3 is TGCGCCAGCAGCCGGGTGGGGACTAGCGGCCACAATGAGCAGTTCTTC. It yields the protein CASSRVGTSGHNEQFF.